The next 31 T cell receptor beta chains were all read from a single sample in a study of blood T cell repertoires in COVID-19 (dated by TCRdb to the early 2020s). Library construction relied on the immunoSEQ multiplex PCR assay. The table comes from immuneACCESS by way of TCRdb, which keeps in-frame sequences with V and J called. Part of the clones is missing from these tables; in studies checked, under half for an unresolved V gene and the rest for unknown reasons. The sample has about 200,000 clones on record, 80% to 95% of them singletons. Over 0.75% of the sample is held by the ten biggest clonotypes. What was sequenced was peripheral blood. These receptors were obtained from a man in his sixties with COVID-19, enrolled during active disease.

The chain couples TRBV6-5 to TRBJ1-5; D is perhaps TRBD1 (6 bases). Germline V gives CDR1 MNHEY, CDR2 SVGAGI. The CDR3 is 14 residues long. V was trimmed by 8 bases and J by 0 bases, leaving 11 bases between them. This CDR3 reads CASRDKNSNQPQHF. In DNA form, the CDR3 reads TGTGCCAGCCGGGACAAGAATAGCAATCAGCCCCAGCATTTT.

The chain couples TRBV19 to TRBJ1-1, with D maybe TRBD1 (6 bases). Germline CDR1 and CDR2: LNHDA and SQIVND (reference sequence). Trimming cost V 11 bases and J 4 bases, with 23 bases left between them. The CDR3 loop spans 15 amino acids. Here the CDR3 DNA reads TGTGCCCTCTCCTGGGGGGGGGCGATATTCACTGAAGCTTTCTTT. It is translated as CALSWGGAIFTEAFF.

The chain couples TRBV5-1 to TRBJ2-7; 7 bases fit TRBD1. Germline-derived CDR1 and CDR2 are SGHRS and YFSETQ. This CDR3 is built from 13 residues. The V gene end was trimmed by 4 bases and the J gene end by 2 bases; junction bases not matched to a gene: 3. DNA of the CDR3: TGCGCCAGCAGCCCCACAGGGGCCTACGAGCAGTACTTC. Residues: CASSPTGAYEQYF.

The chain couples TRBV27 to TRBJ2-7; the match to TRBD1 covers 9 bases. With 6 bases clipped from V and 1 base from J, the junction kept 19 bases outside the gene matches. The V gene's germline CDR1 is MNHEY and CDR2 SMNVEV (reference sequence). This CDR3 contains 19 residues. The CDR3 region has the DNA TGTGCCAGCAGAGCTCCCGGACAGGGGCCAAGGGGGGGGTCCTACGAGCAGTACTTC. Translated: CASRAPGQGPRGGSYEQYF.

This chain connects TRBV18 to TRBJ2-4, with a weak D call TRBD2 (5 bases). Trimming took 1 base from V and 6 from J, leaving 10 bases between them. Per the germline V gene, CDR1 is KGHSH and CDR2 is LQKENI. The CDR3 runs to 14 residues. CDR3 in amino acids: CASSPRNGRNIQYF. The CDR3 DNA reads TGTGCCAGCTCACCACGGAATGGGAGAAACATTCAGTACTTC.

The genes are TRBV21-1 and TRBJ1-3. TRBV21-1 is recorded as a pseudogene. This CDR3 comprises 15 residues. The CDR3 region has the DNA TGTGCCAGCAGCAAGACCAGCCCGGGAGGAAACACCATATATTTT. Protein: CASSKTSPGGNTIYF.

This clone appeared a single time. The V gene is TRBV21-1, the J gene TRBJ1-5; TRBD1, the table's D call, lacks a check against the DNA. TRBV21-1 constitutes a pseudogene. CDR3 length equals 17 residues. CDR3: CASSKDRKDTSNQPQHF. CDR3 sequence (DNA): TGTGCCAGCAGCAAAGATCGAAAGGACACATCTAATCAGCCCCAGCATTTT.

This chain joins TRBV5-1 and TRBJ2-7; possibly TRBD1 for D (6 bases). Trimming took 4 bases from V and 5 from J, leaving 19 bases between them. The CDR3 covers 15 residues. Germline-derived CDR1 and CDR2 are SGHRS and YFSETQ. The CDR3, as DNA: TGCGCCAGCAGCAGTACCGGGACAAGCGGTCACGAGCAGTACTTC. Its translation: CASSSTGTSGHEQYF. Variable domain in full (rest from reference TRBV5-1 and TRBJ2-7): KAGVTQTPRYLIKTRGQQVTLSCSPISGHRSVSWYQQTPGQGLQFLFEYFSETQRNKGNFPGRFSGRQFSNSRSEMNVSTLELGDSALYLCASSSTGTSGHEQYFGPGTRLTVT.

V and J are TRBV11-3 and TRBJ2-1; the match to TRBD2 covers 7 bases. The junction had 5 bases not matched to a gene; V was cut back by 0 bases and J by 0 bases. This CDR3 comprises 17 residues. Germline V gene lookup returns CDR1 SGHNT and CDR2 YENEEA. In DNA, the CDR3 is TGTGCCAGCAGCTTAGAGGGTGGCGGGAGCTCCTACAATGAGCAGTTCTTC. Protein product: CASSLEGGGSSYNEQFF.

The CDR3 DNA follows: TGTGCCAGCACCTACACCACTGGGGCGTTAAACACTGAAGCTTTCTTT. Protein: CASTYTTGALNTEAFF. The V call is TRBV18, the J call TRBJ1-1; TRBD1 is a possible D gene (5 bases). Trimming took off 8 bases at V and 2 bases at J, with 21 bases between the two ends. From germline, CDR1 is KGHSH and CDR2 LQKENI. The CDR3 length is 16 residues.

The chain uses TRBV21-1 and TRBJ1-1; the table's D call, TRBD1, has no DNA check behind it. TRBV21-1 is noted as a pseudogene. The CDR3 runs to 13 residues. As DNA, the CDR3 is TGTGCCAGCAGCAAAGAAGGCAGGGAAGGAGCTTTCTTT. Its translation is CASSKEGREGAFF.

This clone has just one count. V and J are TRBV30 and TRBJ1-2, with a tentative D call TRBD1 (5 bases). The CDR3 covers 16 residues. Germline V gives CDR1 GTSNPN, CDR2 SVGIG (reference sequence). The V gene lost 4 bases and the J gene lost 7 bases, with 25 bases spanning the gap. The CDR3 loop is CAWTSPPGSGDSGYTF. In DNA, the CDR3 is TGTGCCTGGACCAGTCCTCCTGGCAGCGGGGACTCTGGCTACACCTTC.

This clone was counted a single time. This rearrangement joins TRBV7-6 to TRBJ2-2, with 7 bases lining up with TRBD2. The CDR3 is 16 amino acids. V lost 0 bases to trimming and J lost 8 bases; unmatched junction nucleotides: 9. Germline-derived CDR1 and CDR2 are SGHVS and FNYEAQ. The CDR3 coding sequence is TGTGCCAGCAGCTTAGCGACTAGCTCCTCGGAAGGGGAGCTGTTTTTT. Its protein product is CASSLATSSSEGELFF.

The chain recombines TRBV6-5 with TRBJ1-1; D is ambiguous. V shed 0 bases and J shed 5 bases, with 10 bases lying between them. This CDR3 region has 14 residues. Germline CDR1 reads MNHEY; CDR2 reads SVGAGI. The CDR3 DNA reads TGTGCCAGCAGTTACTCGGGGTCGGGGACTGAAGCTTTCTTT. Its translation is CASSYSGSGTEAFF.

V is TRBV5-1 and J is TRBJ1-1; tentative D call: TRBD1 (5 bases). Germline V gene data show CDR1 as SGHRS and CDR2 as YFSETQ. Trimming removed 7 bases from V and 2 bases from J, with 12 bases in between. CDR3 length: 13 residues. DNA for the CDR3: TGCGCCAGCCAGACAGAGACAAACACTGAAGCTTTCTTT. Translating it yields CASQTETNTEAFF.

The V call is TRBV9, the J call TRBJ2-2, with D possibly TRBD2 on 5 matching bases. Germline CDR1 reads SGDLS; CDR2 reads YYNGEE. The CDR3 consists of 17 residues. V was shortened by 0 bases and J by 2 bases, with 14 bases between the two germline ends. The CDR3 nucleotides read TGTGCCAGCAGCGTAGATGGCCTAGCTCAAAACACCGGGGAGCTGTTTTTT. Its translation: CASSVDGLAQNTGELFF.

This clone was seen a handful of times. This chain connects TRBV21-1 to TRBJ2-7; no DNA check was done on the table's D call, TRBD1. TRBV21-1 is described as a pseudogene. The CDR3 runs to 14 residues. As DNA, the CDR3 is TGTGCCAGCCGTTTCTGGGGCCTCTCCTACGAGCAGTACTTC. This gives the protein CASRFWGLSYEQYF.

This chain uses TRBV18 with TRBJ1-1, with D unresolved. V lost 4 bases and J lost 1, with 7 bases in between. The CDR3 covers 13 residues. Germline loops: CDR1 KGHSH, CDR2 LQKENI. The CDR3 coding sequence is TGTGCCAGCTCACAACAGAAGAACACTGAAGCTTTCTTT. Its protein product is CASSQQKNTEAFF.

This clone was seen once. Written as DNA, the CDR3 is TGCGCCAGCAGCCAAGGGGGTCTCACCCGGGGGGAGCAGTTCTTC. Protein: CASSQGGLTRGEQFF. The chain uses TRBV4-3 and TRBJ2-1; tentatively, D is TRBD2 (6 bases). This CDR3 is 15 amino acids long. Per germline, CDR1 LGHNA and CDR2 YSLEER. The V end was cut by 1 base, the J end by 10 bases, with 17 bases between.

This sequence joins TRBV3-1 (or the pseudogene TRBV3-2) and TRBJ2-7; 7 bases fit TRBD1. V lost 0 bases, J lost 6 bases, and 8 bases stayed unmatched. Germline CDR1 LGHDT, CDR2 YNNKEL (reference sequence). The CDR3 loop spans 15 amino acids. The CDR3 spells CASSQDNRGRFEQYF. In DNA, the CDR3 is TGTGCCAGCAGCCAAGATAACAGGGGCCGCTTCGAGCAGTACTTC.

J is TRBJ2-1 and V is TRBV7-3, with 11 nucleotides matching TRBD2. V lost 0 bases, J lost 5 bases, and 0 bases stayed unmatched. CDR1 is SGHTA and CDR2 is FQGTGA in the germline V gene. The CDR3 spans 15 residues. CDR3 sequence (DNA): TGTGCCAGCAGCTTAACTAGCGGGAGGGACAATGAGCAGTTCTTC. Its translation is CASSLTSGRDNEQFF.

The chain is built from TRBV18 and TRBJ1-1; the match to TRBD1 covers 8 bases. The junction had 6 bases not matched to a gene; V was cut back by 2 bases and J by 7 bases. This CDR3 has 14 residues. CDR1 KGHSH and CDR2 LQKENI come from the germline V gene. CDR3: CASSPGQGSDEAFF. CDR3 bases: TGTGCCAGCTCACCAGGACAGGGCTCGGATGAAGCTTTCTTT.

The chain links TRBV7-2 to TRBJ2-1; 8 bases are a match to TRBD2. The germline CDR1 and CDR2 sequences are SGHTA and FQGNSA. CDR3 length equals 15 residues. The V and J ends lost 2 bases and 2 bases, in that order; junction bases with no gene match: 2. The CDR3 nucleotides read TGTGCCAGCAGCTTAATAGCGGGGACCTACAATGAGCAGTTCTTC. Its translation is CASSLIAGTYNEQFF. Complete variable domain (other parts from reference TRBV7-2 and TRBJ2-1): GAGVSQSPSNKVTEKGKDVELRCDPISGHTALYWYRQSLGQGLEFLIYFQGNSAPDKSGLPSDRFSAERTGGSVSTLTIQRTQQEDSAVYLCASSLIAGTYNEQFFGPGTRLTVL.

This clone was seen only once. V usage is TRBV24-1 and J usage is TRBJ2-2, with 8 bases lining up with TRBD1. Germline lookup yields CDR1 KGHDR and CDR2 SFDVKD. The CDR3 consists of 14 residues. V lost 9 bases and J lost 3; bases outside the gene matches: 5. In DNA form, the CDR3 reads TGTGCCACCGAGGGACAGGCCGACACCGGGGAGCTGTTTTTT. This encodes CATEGQADTGELFF.

The rearrangement uses TRBV30 and TRBJ2-3, with 13 bases aligning to TRBD2. With 0 bases clipped from V and 3 bases from J, the junction kept 12 bases outside the gene matches. There are 19 residues in the CDR3. Germline-derived CDR1 and CDR2 are GTSNPN and SVGIG (reference sequence). The CDR3 spells CAWSVTSGRLGYTTDTQYF. The CDR3 DNA reads as TGTGCCTGGAGTGTGACTAGCGGGAGGTTGGGTTATACTACAGATACGCAGTATTTT. Using reference TRBV30 and TRBJ2-3 for the parts outside the CDR3, the full variable domain is SQTIHQWPATLVQPVGSPLSLECTVEGTSNPNLYWYRQAAGRGLQLLFYSVGIGQISSEVPQNLSASRPQDRQFILSSKKLLLSDSGFYLCAWSVTSGRLGYTTDTQYFGPGTRLTVL.

The rearrangement uses TRBV27 and TRBJ2-7; the match to TRBD2 covers 7 bases. The CDR3 runs 13 residues. Germline V gene lookup returns CDR1 MNHEY and CDR2 SMNVEV (reference sequence). Trimming took 4 bases from V and 4 from J; bases not matched to a gene: 4. CDR3 sequence reads: CASSWGGPYEQYF. The CDR3 DNA reads as TGTGCCAGCAGTTGGGGGGGTCCGTACGAGCAGTACTTC.

The chain couples TRBV3-1 (or the pseudogene TRBV3-2) to TRBJ2-2, with a tentative D call TRBD2 (6 bases). Deletions cut 1 base from V and 6 bases from J, with 21 bases between. The CDR3 has 18 amino acids. The germline CDR1 and CDR2 sequences are LGHDT and YNNKEL (reference sequence). DNA for the CDR3: TGTGCCAGCAGCCAAGGCTCGGCAGGGACTTTATTCGCCGGGGAGCTGTTTTTT. It specifies CASSQGSAGTLFAGELFF.

V gene TRBV11-1 combines with J gene TRBJ1-5; D may be TRBD1 (6 bases). This CDR3 has 15 amino acids. Germline V gene sequence: CDR1 SGHAT, CDR2 FQDESV (reference sequence). Trimming stripped 1 base from V and 3 bases from J, with 10 bases between. The CDR3 nucleotides read TGTGCCAGCAGCTTAGGGGGGCAGGCCAATCAGCCCCAGCATTTT. As protein: CASSLGGQANQPQHF.

The sample holds one count of this clone. The chain recombines TRBV27 with TRBJ2-1, with 11 nucleotides matching TRBD2. V gave up 8 bases and J gave up 4 bases; unmatched junction bases: 1. Germline V gene data show CDR1 as MNHEY and CDR2 as SMNVEV (reference sequence). CDR3 length: 13 residues. Here the CDR3 reads CASGTSGYNEQFF. Written as DNA, the CDR3 is TGTGCCAGCGGGACTAGCGGATACAATGAGCAGTTCTTC.

This clone was counted a single time. The rearrangement uses TRBV12-5 and TRBJ2-2; D possibly corresponds to TRBD1 (5 bases). V was cut by 6 bases and J by 6 bases, with 11 bases left in between. This CDR3 has 13 residues. From germline, CDR1 is LGHNT and CDR2 FRNRAP. The CDR3 coding sequence is TGTGCTAGTGGCTGGGGCGCCCCCGGGGAGCTGTTTTTT. This gives the protein CASGWGAPGELFF.

The V and J genes are TRBV11-3 and TRBJ2-3, with TRBD2 matching over 9 bases. V lost 3 bases to trimming and J lost 11 bases; unmatched junction nucleotides: 6. From germline, CDR1 is SGHNT and CDR2 YENEEA. The CDR3 is 13 amino acids. CDR3 DNA sequence: TGTGCCAGCAGCTTTAATAGCGGGGGAATGCAGTATTTT. Translated: CASSFNSGGMQYF.